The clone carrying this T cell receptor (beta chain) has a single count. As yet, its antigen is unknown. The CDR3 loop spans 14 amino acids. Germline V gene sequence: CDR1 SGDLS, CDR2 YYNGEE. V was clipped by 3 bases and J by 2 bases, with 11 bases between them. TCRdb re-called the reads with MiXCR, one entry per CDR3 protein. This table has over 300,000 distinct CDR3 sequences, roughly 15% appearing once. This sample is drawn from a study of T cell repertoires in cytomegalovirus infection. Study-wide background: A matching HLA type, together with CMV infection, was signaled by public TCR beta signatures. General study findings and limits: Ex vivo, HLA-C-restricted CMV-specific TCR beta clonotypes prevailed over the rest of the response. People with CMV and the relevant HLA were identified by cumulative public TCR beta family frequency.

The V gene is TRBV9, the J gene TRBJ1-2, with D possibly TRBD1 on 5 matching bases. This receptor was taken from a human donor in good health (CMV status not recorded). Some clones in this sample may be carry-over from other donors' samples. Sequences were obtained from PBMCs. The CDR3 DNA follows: TGTGCCAGCAGCGCCGCAGGGAGAAACTATGGCTACACCTTC. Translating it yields CASSAAGRNYGYTF.